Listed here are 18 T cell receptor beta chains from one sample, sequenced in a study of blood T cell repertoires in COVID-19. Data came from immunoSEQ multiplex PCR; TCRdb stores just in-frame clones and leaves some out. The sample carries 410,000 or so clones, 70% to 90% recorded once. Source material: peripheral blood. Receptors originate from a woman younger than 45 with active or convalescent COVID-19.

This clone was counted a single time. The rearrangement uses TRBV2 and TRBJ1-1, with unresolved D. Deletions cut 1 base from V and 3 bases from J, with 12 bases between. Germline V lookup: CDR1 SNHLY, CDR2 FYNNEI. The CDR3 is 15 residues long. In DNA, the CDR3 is TGTGCCAGCAGTGAAGAGGGAGGGAGGTACACTGAAGCTTTCTTT. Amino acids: CASSEEGGRYTEAFF.

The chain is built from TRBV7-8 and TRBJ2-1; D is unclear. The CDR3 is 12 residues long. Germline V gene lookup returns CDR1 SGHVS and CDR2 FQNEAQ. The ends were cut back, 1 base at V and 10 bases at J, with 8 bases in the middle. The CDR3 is CASSLGGYEQFF. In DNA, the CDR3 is TGTGCCAGCAGCTTAGGAGGTTACGAGCAGTTCTTC.

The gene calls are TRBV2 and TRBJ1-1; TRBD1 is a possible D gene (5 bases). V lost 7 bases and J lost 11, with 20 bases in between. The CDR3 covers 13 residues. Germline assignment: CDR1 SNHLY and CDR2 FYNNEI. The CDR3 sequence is CASKGLEGFLAFF. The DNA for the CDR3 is TGTGCCAGCAAAGGTTTGGAGGGGTTCCTGGCTTTCTTT.

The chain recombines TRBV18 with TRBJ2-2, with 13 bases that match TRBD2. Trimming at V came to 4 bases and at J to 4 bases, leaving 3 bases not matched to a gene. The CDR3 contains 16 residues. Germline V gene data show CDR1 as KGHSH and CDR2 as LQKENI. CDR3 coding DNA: TGTGCCAGCTCACAGCGACTAGCGGGGGGCACCGGGGAGCTGTTTTTT. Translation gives CASSQRLAGGTGELFF.

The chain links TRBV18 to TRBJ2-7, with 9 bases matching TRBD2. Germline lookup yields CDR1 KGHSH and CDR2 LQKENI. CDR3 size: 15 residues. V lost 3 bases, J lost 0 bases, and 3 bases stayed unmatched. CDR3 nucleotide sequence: TGTGCCAGCTCACCGAATAGCGGGAGCTCCTACGAGCAGTACTTC. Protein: CASSPNSGSSYEQYF.

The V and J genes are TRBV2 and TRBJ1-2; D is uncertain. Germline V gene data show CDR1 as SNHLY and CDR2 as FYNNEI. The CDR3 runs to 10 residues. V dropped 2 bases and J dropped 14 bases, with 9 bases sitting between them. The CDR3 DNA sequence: TGTGCCAGCAGTGAAAGCCAGGCAACCTTC. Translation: CASSESQATF.

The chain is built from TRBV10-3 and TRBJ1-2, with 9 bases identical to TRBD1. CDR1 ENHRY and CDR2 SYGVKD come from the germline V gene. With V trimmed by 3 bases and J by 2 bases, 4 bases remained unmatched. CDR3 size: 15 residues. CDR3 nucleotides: TGTGCCATCAGTGAATCGGGACAGGGCAACTATGGCTACACCTTC. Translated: CAISESGQGNYGYTF.

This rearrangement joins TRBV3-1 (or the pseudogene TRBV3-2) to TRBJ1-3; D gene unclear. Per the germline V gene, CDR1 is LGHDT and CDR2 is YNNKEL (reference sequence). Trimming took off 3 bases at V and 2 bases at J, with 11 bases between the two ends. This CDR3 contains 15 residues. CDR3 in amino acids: CASSQDSGPGNTIYF. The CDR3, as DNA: TGTGCCAGCAGCCAGGACTCTGGACCTGGAAACACCATATATTTT.

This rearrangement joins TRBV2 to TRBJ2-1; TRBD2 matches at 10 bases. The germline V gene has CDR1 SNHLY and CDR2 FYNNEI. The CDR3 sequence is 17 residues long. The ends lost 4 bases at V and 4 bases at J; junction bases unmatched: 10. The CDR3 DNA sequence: TGTGCCAGCAGTGTTAGCCTAGCGGGAGCACATTACAATGAGCAGTTCTTC. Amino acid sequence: CASSVSLAGAHYNEQFF.

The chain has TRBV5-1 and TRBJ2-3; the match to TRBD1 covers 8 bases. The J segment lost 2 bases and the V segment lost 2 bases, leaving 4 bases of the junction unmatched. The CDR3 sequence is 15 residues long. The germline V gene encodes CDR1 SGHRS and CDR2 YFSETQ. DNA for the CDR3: TGCGCCAGCAGCTTCGGACAGGGTACCACAGATACGCAGTATTTT. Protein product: CASSFGQGTTDTQYF.

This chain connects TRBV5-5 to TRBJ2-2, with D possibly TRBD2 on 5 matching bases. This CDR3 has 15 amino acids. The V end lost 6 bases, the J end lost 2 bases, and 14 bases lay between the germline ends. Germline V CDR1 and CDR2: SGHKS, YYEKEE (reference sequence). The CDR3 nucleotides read TGTGCCAGCAACTCATTTGGGAGTAACACCGGGGAGCTGTTTTTT. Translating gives CASNSFGSNTGELFF.

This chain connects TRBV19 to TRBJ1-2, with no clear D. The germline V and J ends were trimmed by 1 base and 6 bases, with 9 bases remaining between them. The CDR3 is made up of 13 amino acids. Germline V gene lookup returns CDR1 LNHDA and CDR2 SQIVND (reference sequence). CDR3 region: CASSIGSGNGYTF. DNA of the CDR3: TGTGCCAGTAGTATAGGATCGGGGAATGGCTACACCTTC.

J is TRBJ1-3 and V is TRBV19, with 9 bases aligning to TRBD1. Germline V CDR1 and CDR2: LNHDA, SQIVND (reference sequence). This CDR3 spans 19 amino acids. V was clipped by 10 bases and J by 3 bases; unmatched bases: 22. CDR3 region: CANSRAGQGVRGCGNTIYF. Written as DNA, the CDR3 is TGTGCCAACAGTCGGGCGGGACAGGGCGTTCGGGGTTGTGGAAACACCATATATTTT.

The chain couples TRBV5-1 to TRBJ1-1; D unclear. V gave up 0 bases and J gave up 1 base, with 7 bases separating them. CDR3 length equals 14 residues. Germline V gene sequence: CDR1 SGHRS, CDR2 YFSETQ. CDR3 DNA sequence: TGCGCCAGCAGCTTGGCCAAGCCGAACACTGAAGCTTTCTTT. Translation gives CASSLAKPNTEAFF.

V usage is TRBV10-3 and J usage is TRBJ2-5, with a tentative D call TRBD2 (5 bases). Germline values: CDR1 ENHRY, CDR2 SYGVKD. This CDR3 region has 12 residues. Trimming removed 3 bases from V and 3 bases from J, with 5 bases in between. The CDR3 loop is CAISDGKETQYF. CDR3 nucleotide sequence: TGTGCCATCAGTGACGGGAAAGAGACCCAGTACTTC.

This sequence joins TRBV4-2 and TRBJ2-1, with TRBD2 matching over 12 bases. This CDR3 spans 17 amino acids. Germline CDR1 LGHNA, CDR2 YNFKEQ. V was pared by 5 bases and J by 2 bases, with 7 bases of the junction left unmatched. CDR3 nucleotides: TGTGCCAGCAGCGCCAGACTAGCGGGGGTTGCCTACAATGAGCAGTTCTTC. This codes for CASSARLAGVAYNEQFF.

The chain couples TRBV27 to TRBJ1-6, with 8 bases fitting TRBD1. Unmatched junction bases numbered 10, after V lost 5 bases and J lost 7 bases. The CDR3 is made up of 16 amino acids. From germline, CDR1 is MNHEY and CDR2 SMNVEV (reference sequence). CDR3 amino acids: CASSVSDRAGNSPLHF. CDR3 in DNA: TGTGCCAGCAGTGTGTCGGACAGGGCGGGGAATTCACCCCTCCACTTT.

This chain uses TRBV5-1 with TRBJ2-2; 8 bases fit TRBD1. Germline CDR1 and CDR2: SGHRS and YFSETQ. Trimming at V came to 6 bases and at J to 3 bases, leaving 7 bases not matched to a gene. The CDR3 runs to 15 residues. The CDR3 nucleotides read TGCGCCAGCATGACCGGGACAGGATACACCGGGGAGCTGTTTTTT. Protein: CASMTGTGYTGELFF.